The TCR beta chain described here comes from a study of Ad26.COV2.S vaccination and SARS-CoV-2 variants. Indicated treatment: about 20 received Ad26.COV2.S at low or high dose, single or two shots; about 5 received placebo; per-sample allocation not given. Vaccine and placebo recipients were sampled on day 63 after the first injection. Adults aged 18-55 years in Boston included the donor. Assay: immunoSEQ multiplex PCR; the TCRdb copy retains only in-frame clones and omits some. The data contain around 380,000 clones, roughly nine tenths of them seen just once; the ten biggest clones take up about 3.6%. The TCR comes from a person aged 18-60 years who received the Ad26.COV2.S COVID-19 vaccine or a placebo. Sequenced here: peripheral blood, sampled in a trial of Ad26.COV2.S vaccine versus placebo.

CDR3 protein: CASSNQGTDNEQFF. The CDR3 DNA is TGCGCCAGCAGCAACCAGGGGACAGACAATGAGCAGTTCTTC. This chain connects TRBV5-1 to TRBJ2-1, with 7 bases aligning to TRBD1. Germline CDR1 and CDR2: SGHRS and YFSETQ. With V trimmed by 4 bases and J by 5 bases, 6 bases remained unmatched. The length of the CDR3 is 14 residues.